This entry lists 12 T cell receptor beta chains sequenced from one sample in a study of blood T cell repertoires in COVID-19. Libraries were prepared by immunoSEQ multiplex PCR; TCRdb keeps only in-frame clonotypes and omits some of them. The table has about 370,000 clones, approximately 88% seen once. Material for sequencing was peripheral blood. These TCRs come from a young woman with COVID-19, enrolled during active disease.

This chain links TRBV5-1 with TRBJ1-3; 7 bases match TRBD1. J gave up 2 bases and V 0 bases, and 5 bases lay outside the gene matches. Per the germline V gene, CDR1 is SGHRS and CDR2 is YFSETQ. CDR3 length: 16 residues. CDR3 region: CASSLEDRRPGNTIYF. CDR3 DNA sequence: TGCGCCAGCAGCTTGGAGGACAGGCGACCTGGAAACACCATATATTTT.

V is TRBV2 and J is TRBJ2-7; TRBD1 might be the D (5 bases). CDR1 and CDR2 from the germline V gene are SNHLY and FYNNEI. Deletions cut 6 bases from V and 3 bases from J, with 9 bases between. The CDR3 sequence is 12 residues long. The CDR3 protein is CASRDTNYEQYF. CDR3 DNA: TGTGCCAGCAGGGACACGAACTACGAGCAGTACTTC.

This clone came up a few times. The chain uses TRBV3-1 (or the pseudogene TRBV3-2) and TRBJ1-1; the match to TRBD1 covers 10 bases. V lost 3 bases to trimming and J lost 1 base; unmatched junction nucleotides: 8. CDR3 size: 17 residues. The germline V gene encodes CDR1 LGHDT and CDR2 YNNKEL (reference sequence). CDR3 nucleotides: TGTGCCAGCAGCCACGAGCCGGGACAGGGGACGAACACTGAAGCTTTCTTT. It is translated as CASSHEPGQGTNTEAFF.

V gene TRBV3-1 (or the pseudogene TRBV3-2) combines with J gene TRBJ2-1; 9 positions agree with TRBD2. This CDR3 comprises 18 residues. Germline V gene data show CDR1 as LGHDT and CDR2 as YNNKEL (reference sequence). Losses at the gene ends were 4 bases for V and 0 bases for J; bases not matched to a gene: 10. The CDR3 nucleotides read TGTGCCAGCAGCCTAAGACTAGCGGTTTTGAGCTCCTACAATGAGCAGTTCTTC. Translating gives CASSLRLAVLSSYNEQFF.

The CDR3 spells CASSPGTGSGTQYF. The CDR3 DNA reads as TGTGCCAGCAGCCCCGGGACTGGATCCGGTACGCAGTATTTT. The J gene is TRBJ2-3, the V gene TRBV11-2; D might be TRBD2 (6 bases). There are 14 residues in the CDR3. V was cut by 5 bases and J by 8 bases, with 17 bases left in between. The germline V gene has CDR1 SGHAT and CDR2 FQNNGV. Supplemented by reference TRBV11-2 and TRBJ2-3, the full variable domain reads EAGVAQSPRYKIIEKRQSVAFWCNPISGHATLYWYQQILGQGPKLLIQFQNNGVVDDSQLPKDRFSAERLKGVDSTLKIQPAKLEDSAVYLCASSPGTGSGTQYFGPGTRLTVL.

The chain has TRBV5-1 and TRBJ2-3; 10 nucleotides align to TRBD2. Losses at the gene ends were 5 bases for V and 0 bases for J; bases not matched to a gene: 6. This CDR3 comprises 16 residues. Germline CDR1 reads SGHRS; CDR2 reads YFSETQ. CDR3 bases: TGCGCCAGCAGATCCGGACTAGCGGTTAGCACAGATACGCAGTATTTT. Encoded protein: CASRSGLAVSTDTQYF.

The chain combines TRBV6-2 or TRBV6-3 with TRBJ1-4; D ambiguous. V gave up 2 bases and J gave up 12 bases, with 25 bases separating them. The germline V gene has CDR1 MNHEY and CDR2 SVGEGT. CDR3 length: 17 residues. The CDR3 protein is CASSYPSKKSGGKQLFF. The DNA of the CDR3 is TGTGCCAGCAGTTACCCCTCCAAGAAAAGCGGCGGTAAACAACTGTTTTTT.

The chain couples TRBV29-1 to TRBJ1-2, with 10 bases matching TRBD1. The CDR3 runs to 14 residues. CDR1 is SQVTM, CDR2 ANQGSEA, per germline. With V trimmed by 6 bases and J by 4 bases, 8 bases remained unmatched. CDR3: CSVDRDRGGYGYTF. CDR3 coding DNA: TGCAGCGTAGACCGGGACAGGGGCGGCTATGGCTACACCTTC.

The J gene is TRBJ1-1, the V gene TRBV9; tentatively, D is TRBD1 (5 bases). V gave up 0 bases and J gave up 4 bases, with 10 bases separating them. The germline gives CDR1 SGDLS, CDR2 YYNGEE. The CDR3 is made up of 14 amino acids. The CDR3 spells CASSVVMGPTEAFF. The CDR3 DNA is TGTGCCAGCAGCGTAGTCATGGGGCCCACTGAAGCTTTCTTT.

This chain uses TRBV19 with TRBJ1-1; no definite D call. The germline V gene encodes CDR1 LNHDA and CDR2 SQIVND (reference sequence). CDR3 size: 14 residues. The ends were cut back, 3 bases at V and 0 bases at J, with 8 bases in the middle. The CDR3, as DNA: TGTGCCAGTAGTATTCCGGTCATGAACACTGAAGCTTTCTTT. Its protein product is CASSIPVMNTEAFF.

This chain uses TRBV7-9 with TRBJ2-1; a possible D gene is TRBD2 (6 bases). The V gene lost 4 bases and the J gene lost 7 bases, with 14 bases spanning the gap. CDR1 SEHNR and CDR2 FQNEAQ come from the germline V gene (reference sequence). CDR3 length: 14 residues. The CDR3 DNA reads TGTGCCAGCAGCTCCCGGTCTCGGGGGAATGAGCAGTTCTTC. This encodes CASSSRSRGNEQFF.

CDR3 sequence reads: CASSSVGGDLSYEQYF. DNA for the CDR3: TGTGCCAGCAGTTCCGTCGGCGGGGACCTCTCCTACGAGCAGTACTTC. The chain uses TRBV27 and TRBJ2-7, with TRBD2 as a possible D gene (6 bases). The CDR3 length is 16 residues. The V end lost 4 bases, the J end lost 0 bases, and 16 bases lay between the germline ends. Germline lookup yields CDR1 MNHEY and CDR2 SMNVEV (reference sequence).